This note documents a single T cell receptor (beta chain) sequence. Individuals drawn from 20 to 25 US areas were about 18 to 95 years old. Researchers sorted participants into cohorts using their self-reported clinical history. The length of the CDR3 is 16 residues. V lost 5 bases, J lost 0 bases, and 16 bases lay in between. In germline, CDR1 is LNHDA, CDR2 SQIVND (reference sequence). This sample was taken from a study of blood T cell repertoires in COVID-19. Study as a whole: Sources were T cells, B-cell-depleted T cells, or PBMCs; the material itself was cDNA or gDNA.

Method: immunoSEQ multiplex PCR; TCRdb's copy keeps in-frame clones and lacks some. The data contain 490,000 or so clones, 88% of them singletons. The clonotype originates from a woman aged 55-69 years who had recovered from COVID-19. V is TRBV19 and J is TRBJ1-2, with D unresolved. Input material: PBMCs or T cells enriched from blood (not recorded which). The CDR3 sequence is CASSGVTVTSNYGYTF. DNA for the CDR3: TGTGCCAGTAGTGGAGTGACTGTAACCTCTAACTATGGCTACACCTTC.